What follows is one TCR beta chain and its context. Its antigen is currently unknown. The entry originates in a study of cytomegalovirus exposure and HLA in healthy donors. Study results and caveats: From TCR beta sequences, most subjects' HLA-A and HLA-B alleles were reportedly predicted accurately. In a later analysis, donors in an Asian-associated ancestry cluster reportedly had fewer N-insertions in productive TCRs than the cohort mean. There were some public TCRs occurring in many donors, but most TCR sequences were rare.

In the PCR, 60 Vbeta and 13 Jbeta primers were used. Data came from immunoSEQ multiplex PCR; TCRdb stores just in-frame clones and leaves some out. Of about 130,000 clones in the sample, about 80% were seen once. CDR1 MDHEN and CDR2 SYDVKM come from the germline V gene. The CDR3 spans 15 residues. V was clipped by 3 bases and J by 7 bases, with 15 bases between them. Material: PBMCs. This TCR was sampled from a man aged 30-40 years in good health. This chain joins TRBV28 and TRBJ2-2; tentatively, D is TRBD2 (5 bases). CDR3 sequence (DNA): TGTGCCAGCAGTTTCCCTGAGAGGACTCACGGGGAGCTGTTTTTT. Translation gives CASSFPERTHGELFF.